This T cell receptor beta chain was found in a study of T-cell memory formation after mild COVID-19. Study-level background: Largely, TCR clusters stayed within a single donor. Whole-study findings and limits: Later expanders leaned toward CD4+, whereas clones contracting from day 15 to 85 were balanced CD4/CD8. That cross-reactive memory joined was suggested by some responding clones appearing in pre-infection memory. There was no confirmation that second-wave clones peaking on day 37 were SARS-CoV-2 specific.

This CDR3 region has 18 residues. Each CDR3 protein is one row after TCRdb ran MiXCR on the 5' RACE reads. The sample holds 70,000 to 100,000 distinct CDR3 sequences, roughly 16% seen once. About this clonotype: Its antigen remains unknown.

This sequence was found in a man between 18 and 29 years old who had mild COVID-19 (a few samples of this study predate the infection). Cell type and time point are not known. V and J are TRBV12-2 and TRBJ2-5; the tabulated D call, TRBD1, remains unverified against the DNA. TRBV12-2 is a recognized pseudogene. Material: PBMCs or a T cell subset sorted from them (not recorded which). The CDR3 reads CASRSHLGAGTAQETQYF. The CDR3 DNA follows: TGTGCAAGTCGCTCCCACCTGGGAGCCGGGACAGCCCAAGAGACCCAGTACTTC.